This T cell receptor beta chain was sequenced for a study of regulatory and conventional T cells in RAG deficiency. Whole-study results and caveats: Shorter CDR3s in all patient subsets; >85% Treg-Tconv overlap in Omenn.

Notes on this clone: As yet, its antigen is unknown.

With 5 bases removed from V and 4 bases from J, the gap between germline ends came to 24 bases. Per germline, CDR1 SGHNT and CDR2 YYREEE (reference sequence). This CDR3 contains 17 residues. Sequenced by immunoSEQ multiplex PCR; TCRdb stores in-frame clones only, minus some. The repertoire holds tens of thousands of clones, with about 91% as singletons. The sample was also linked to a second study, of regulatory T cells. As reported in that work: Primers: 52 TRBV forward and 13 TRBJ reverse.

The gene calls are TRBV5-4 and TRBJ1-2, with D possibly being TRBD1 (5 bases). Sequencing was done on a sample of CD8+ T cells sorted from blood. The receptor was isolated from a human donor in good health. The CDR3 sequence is CASSKKATEGLGYGYTF. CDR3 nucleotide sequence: TGTGCCAGCAGTAAAAAGGCCACGGAGGGGCTGGGCTATGGCTACACCTTC.